This T cell receptor beta chain stems from a study of shared clonotypes between healthy human individuals. The overall study: CD8 memory received one plate per donor, CD8 naive two, CD4 memory three and CD4 naive three. Whole-study results and caveats: Generation probabilities of non-shared clonotypes were lower (relative to those shared by all four donors).

Notes on this clone: Antigen unknown.

Cells designated naive CD8 were CD45RO-negative and were positively selected for CCR7, with terminally differentiated effector memory CD45RA+ cells excluded. Deep-level running was used for the assay. As handled by the study authors: ImmunoSEQ output lacked quality scores and full-length reads, limiting matched filtering. The method was immunoSEQ multiplex PCR; TCRdb's version includes in-frame clones alone and lacks a portion of them. V, J and clone size were drawn from that table, and D and trimming were deduced from the DNA. The table shows around 1.9 million clones, with approximately 94% occurring only once. Germline V lookup: CDR1 MNHEY, CDR2 SMNVEV (reference sequence). V trimming: 3 bases; J trimming: 7 bases; junction bases outside the gene matches: 10. The CDR3 is 15 residues long.

This TCR was recovered from a man in his late teens or twenties in good health. Some clones in this sample may be carry-over from other donors' samples. The chain is built from TRBV27 and TRBJ1-1; 8 bases align to TRBD1. The sequencing input was naive CD8+ T cells from PBMCs. The CDR3 region is CASSLLQGEDIEAFF. The CDR3, as DNA: TGTGCCAGCAGTTTGTTACAGGGGGAGGACATTGAAGCTTTCTTT.